This T cell receptor (beta chain) emerged from a study of blood T cells in healthy people across ages. Trimming removed 1 base from V and 2 bases from J, with 4 bases in between. Germline CDR1 is MNHNS and CDR2 is SASEGT. This CDR3 is 13 amino acids long. A second about 7 to 12 cycle PCR used barcoded and J-beta primers. With 12 random nucleotides, a template-switch adaptor tagged each individual cDNA molecule. TCRdb passed the 5' RACE reads through MiXCR, listing each CDR3 protein once. This sample has about 1,400,000 distinct CDR3 sequences, with 42% found just once. The V call is TRBV6-1, the J call TRBJ2-3; no definite D call. This clonotype was obtained from a woman aged 18-29 years in good health. Sample: blood. In nucleotides, the CDR3 is TGTGCCAGCAGTGAAGAACACACAGATACGCAGTATTTT. It codes for CASSEEHTDTQYF.